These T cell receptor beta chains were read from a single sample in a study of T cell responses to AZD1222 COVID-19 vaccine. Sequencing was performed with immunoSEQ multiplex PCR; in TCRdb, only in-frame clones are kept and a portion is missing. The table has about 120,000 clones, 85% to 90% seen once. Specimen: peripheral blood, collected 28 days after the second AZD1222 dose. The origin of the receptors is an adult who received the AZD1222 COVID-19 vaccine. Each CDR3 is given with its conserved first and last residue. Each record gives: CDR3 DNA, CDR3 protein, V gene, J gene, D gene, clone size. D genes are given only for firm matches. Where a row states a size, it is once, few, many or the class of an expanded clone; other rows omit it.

cdr3_nt: TGTGCCAGCAGTGCCCGGGACTCCACCTACGAGCAGTACTTC; cdr3_aa: CASSARDSTYEQYF; v_call: TRBV28; j_call: TRBJ2-7; d_call: -; clone_size: -
cdr3_nt: TGTGCCACCAGCAGAGAAAGGAACAGGCGGGTTCAGCCCCAGCATTTT; cdr3_aa: CATSRERNRRVQPQHF; v_call: TRBV15; j_call: TRBJ1-5; d_call: -; clone_size: -
cdr3_nt: TGTGCCAGCAGGGGACAGGGAGGGCCCCAACATTTT; cdr3_aa: CASRGQGGPQHF; v_call: TRBV27; j_call: TRBJ1-5; d_call: TRBD1; clone_size: -
cdr3_nt: TGTGCCAGCAGCTCGGCTACTTGGACAGGAGAGAACACTGAAGCTTTCTTT; cdr3_aa: CASSSATWTGENTEAFF; v_call: TRBV5-6; j_call: TRBJ1-1; d_call: TRBD1; clone_size: many
cdr3_nt: TGTGCCAGCAGCCAACGAGGACAGGTGATCGGTGGCTACACCTTC; cdr3_aa: CASSQRGQVIGGYTF; v_call: TRBV3-1/TRBV3-2; j_call: TRBJ1-2; d_call: TRBD1; clone_size: -
cdr3_nt: TGTGCCAGCAGCCTAATAGACAGTCAAGAGACCCAGTACTTC; cdr3_aa: CASSLIDSQETQYF; v_call: TRBV3-1/TRBV3-2; j_call: TRBJ2-5; d_call: -; clone_size: -
cdr3_nt: TGTGCCAGCGCAACGGTCAGGAGAATGAACACTGAAGCTTTCTTT; cdr3_aa: CASATVRRMNTEAFF; v_call: TRBV6-5; j_call: TRBJ1-1; d_call: -; clone_size: -
cdr3_nt: TGCGCCAGCAGCCAAGTGTCATCGGGGGGGGCCTACAATGAGCAGTTCTTC; cdr3_aa: CASSQVSSGGAYNEQFF; v_call: TRBV4-1; j_call: TRBJ2-1; d_call: TRBD2; clone_size: -
cdr3_nt: TGTGCTATTCAGGAGGCAGCTTCGTCAGCTTTCTTT; cdr3_aa: CAIQEAASSAFF; v_call: TRBV28; j_call: TRBJ1-1; d_call: -; clone_size: -
cdr3_nt: TGCGCCAGCAGCGAAAGGGGACAGGGCACAGATACGCAGTATTTT; cdr3_aa: CASSERGQGTDTQYF; v_call: TRBV4-3; j_call: TRBJ2-3; d_call: TRBD1; clone_size: few
cdr3_nt: TGTGCCAGCACCACTGAGCGGATAGCCAAAAACATTCAGTACTTC; cdr3_aa: CASTTERIAKNIQYF; v_call: TRBV28; j_call: TRBJ2-4; d_call: -; clone_size: -
cdr3_nt: TGTGCCAGCAGCTCCGACAGGGGTTTTAATGAAAAACTGTTTTTT; cdr3_aa: CASSSDRGFNEKLFF; v_call: TRBV7-9; j_call: TRBJ1-4; d_call: TRBD1; clone_size: -
cdr3_nt: TGTGCCAGCAGCGCGGCCCGGGGGGGCTCGAACACCGGGGAGCTGTTTTTT; cdr3_aa: CASSAARGGSNTGELFF; v_call: TRBV9; j_call: TRBJ2-2; d_call: TRBD2; clone_size: -
cdr3_nt: TGTGCCACCAGGCGAACCGGGGAGCTGTTTTTT; cdr3_aa: CATRRTGELFF; v_call: TRBV15; j_call: TRBJ2-2; d_call: -; clone_size: -
cdr3_nt: TGTGCCAGCAGCCCGACAGGGGCGGGAGGCTACACCTTC; cdr3_aa: CASSPTGAGGYTF; v_call: TRBV27; j_call: TRBJ1-2; d_call: TRBD1; clone_size: -
cdr3_nt: TGTGCCAGCAGTTGGACTAGCGGGGGCCATGAGCAGTTCTTC; cdr3_aa: CASSWTSGGHEQFF; v_call: TRBV27; j_call: TRBJ2-1; d_call: TRBD2; clone_size: -
cdr3_nt: TGCGCCAGCAGCTTGGGTGGGGCCAGCGAGCAGTTCTTC; cdr3_aa: CASSLGGASEQFF; v_call: TRBV5-1; j_call: TRBJ2-1; d_call: -; clone_size: -
cdr3_nt: TGTGCCAGCAGACCTAGCGGGGGGGATGCAGATACGCAGTATTTT; cdr3_aa: CASRPSGGDADTQYF; v_call: TRBV6-5; j_call: TRBJ2-3; d_call: TRBD2; clone_size: -
cdr3_nt: TGTGCCAGCAGTAGCGGACAGGGAAACGAGCAGTACTTC; cdr3_aa: CASSSGQGNEQYF; v_call: TRBV6-5; j_call: TRBJ2-7; d_call: TRBD1; clone_size: -
cdr3_nt: TGTGCCAGCAGTTACTCGTGGGGGAGTAGCGAGCAGTACTTC; cdr3_aa: CASSYSWGSSEQYF; v_call: TRBV6-7; j_call: TRBJ2-7; d_call: -; clone_size: -
cdr3_nt: TGTGCCAGCAGGCCCGACAGGGTCTCAGAAGCTTTCTTT; cdr3_aa: CASRPDRVSEAFF; v_call: TRBV6-5; j_call: TRBJ1-1; d_call: TRBD1; clone_size: -
cdr3_nt: TGTGCAAGTCGCTACAGGGTAAAAAATGAAAAACTGTTTTTT; cdr3_aa: CASRYRVKNEKLFF; v_call: TRBV12-2; j_call: TRBJ1-4; d_call: -; clone_size: -
cdr3_nt: TGTGCCAGCAGTCTACAACCCCGACACTATGGCTACACCTTC; cdr3_aa: CASSLQPRHYGYTF; v_call: TRBV2; j_call: TRBJ1-2; d_call: -; clone_size: -
cdr3_nt: TGCGCCAGCAGCCCAGCGACGGGGAACACTGAAGCTTTCTTT; cdr3_aa: CASSPATGNTEAFF; v_call: TRBV5-1; j_call: TRBJ1-1; d_call: -; clone_size: -
cdr3_nt: TGCGCCAGCAGCTTGGCAGCTATGAACACTGAAGCTTTCTTT; cdr3_aa: CASSLAAMNTEAFF; v_call: TRBV5-1; j_call: TRBJ1-1; d_call: -; clone_size: -
cdr3_nt: TGTGCCAGCAGTTTCGGACAAGTTCGAGCTAATGAAAAACTGTTTTTT; cdr3_aa: CASSFGQVRANEKLFF; v_call: TRBV6-2/TRBV6-3; j_call: TRBJ1-4; d_call: -; clone_size: -
cdr3_nt: TGTGCCAGCAGTTTAGCGGCAGGGATTAGCTATGGCTACACCTTC; cdr3_aa: CASSLAAGISYGYTF; v_call: TRBV27; j_call: TRBJ1-2; d_call: -; clone_size: -
cdr3_nt: TGTGCCTGGAGTGGAAGCGCGGGATCTAAGGCCACTAATGAAAAACTGTTTTTT; cdr3_aa: CAWSGSAGSKATNEKLFF; v_call: TRBV30; j_call: TRBJ1-4; d_call: -; clone_size: -
cdr3_nt: TGTGCCAGCTCCCCCGGACGGCAGGTCTACGAGCAGTACTTC; cdr3_aa: CASSPGRQVYEQYF; v_call: TRBV18; j_call: TRBJ2-7; d_call: -; clone_size: -
cdr3_nt: TGTGCCAGCAGCTTGACTAGCGGGGGTCACACCGGGGAGCTGTTTTTT; cdr3_aa: CASSLTSGGHTGELFF; v_call: TRBV11-2; j_call: TRBJ2-2; d_call: TRBD2; clone_size: once
cdr3_nt: TGCGCCAGCAGCTTTGACACAGGGGATAATTCACCCCTCCACTTT; cdr3_aa: CASSFDTGDNSPLHF; v_call: TRBV5-1; j_call: TRBJ1-6; d_call: TRBD1; clone_size: -
cdr3_nt: TGCGCCAGCAGCCAAAACAGGGCCAGTAACATGAACACTGAAGCTTTCTTT; cdr3_aa: CASSQNRASNMNTEAFF; v_call: TRBV4-3; j_call: TRBJ1-1; d_call: -; clone_size: few
cdr3_nt: TGTGCCAGCAGCTTAACGGCGGGACTAGCGGGGAGTATTAGCACAGATACGCAGTATTTT; cdr3_aa: CASSLTAGLAGSISTDTQYF; v_call: TRBV7-3; j_call: TRBJ2-3; d_call: TRBD2; clone_size: -
cdr3_nt: TGTGCCAGCAGCCAAGATCAATTAGGGTATGGCTACACCTTC; cdr3_aa: CASSQDQLGYGYTF; v_call: TRBV14; j_call: TRBJ1-2; d_call: -; clone_size: few
cdr3_nt: TGCGCCAGCAGCCGGGAACAGCGGGGAGGAGATACGCAGTATTTT; cdr3_aa: CASSREQRGGDTQYF; v_call: TRBV4-3; j_call: TRBJ2-3; d_call: TRBD2; clone_size: -
cdr3_nt: TGTGCCATCAAGGGTGACAGTAGGTATGGCTACACCTTC; cdr3_aa: CAIKGDSRYGYTF; v_call: TRBV10-3; j_call: TRBJ1-2; d_call: -; clone_size: -
cdr3_nt: TGTGCCAGCTCACCAGTCGGGTCCCACAGCAATCAGCCCCAGCATTTT; cdr3_aa: CASSPVGSHSNQPQHF; v_call: TRBV18; j_call: TRBJ1-5; d_call: -; clone_size: -
cdr3_nt: TGTGCCAGCAGCGTAGAATGGTACACAGATACGCAGTATTTT; cdr3_aa: CASSVEWYTDTQYF; v_call: TRBV9; j_call: TRBJ2-3; d_call: -; clone_size: -
cdr3_nt: TGTGCCTGGACCCGGACGGCAACTAATGAAAAACTGTTTTTT; cdr3_aa: CAWTRTATNEKLFF; v_call: TRBV30; j_call: TRBJ1-4; d_call: -; clone_size: -
cdr3_nt: TGTGCCAGCAGCCTCCGGGACTCTTACAATGAGCAGTTCTTC; cdr3_aa: CASSLRDSYNEQFF; v_call: TRBV2; j_call: TRBJ2-1; d_call: -; clone_size: -
cdr3_nt: TGTGCCAGTAGTATTATGTATTCTGGGGCCAACGTCCTGACTTTC; cdr3_aa: CASSIMYSGANVLTF; v_call: TRBV19; j_call: TRBJ2-6; d_call: -; clone_size: -